A selection of T cell receptor beta chains follows, all from one sample in a study of cytomegalovirus exposure and HLA in healthy donors. Assay: immunoSEQ multiplex PCR; the TCRdb copy retains only in-frame clones and omits some. The profile shows around 150,000 clones, approximately 80% of them singletons. The material sequenced was PBMCs. The receptors derive from a man aged 35 to 55 in good health and CMV-seronegative. The CDR3 runs from the conserved cysteine through the conserved F or W. The D gene is left open where the match is weak. Clone size, where shown, is once, few, many, or a class for clones that have expanded.

TRBD2,few,TRBV5-1,TRBJ2-7,CASRAGVEASEQYF,TGCGCCAGCAGAGCGGGGGTAGAGGCTAGCGAGCAGTACTTC
-,-,TRBV30,TRBJ2-2,CAWSVQGAGELFF,TGTGCCTGGAGTGTCCAGGGTGCCGGGGAGCTGTTTTTT
-,-,TRBV19,TRBJ1-1,CASSIAYRGTEAFF,TGTGCCAGTAGTATCGCCTACCGGGGCACTGAAGCTTTCTTT
-,-,TRBV9,TRBJ1-6,CASSWGQVGNNSPLHF,TGTGCCAGCAGTTGGGGGCAGGTAGGGAATAATTCACCCCTCCACTTT
-,-,TRBV15,TRBJ1-6,CATSSAGTSSPLHF,TGTGCCACCAGCAGTGCCGGGACATCTTCACCCCTCCACTTT
TRBD2,-,TRBV10-3,TRBJ2-1,CAISGTSGRDYNEQFF,TGTGCCATCAGCGGGACTAGCGGGAGGGACTACAATGAGCAGTTCTTC
-,-,TRBV30,TRBJ1-5,CACTQGSIDQPQHF,TGTGCCTGCACACAGGGTAGTATCGATCAGCCCCAGCATTTT
TRBD2,-,TRBV29-1,TRBJ2-3,CSVAGGLVGTDTQYF,TGCAGCGTTGCGGGAGGGCTCGTTGGTACAGATACGCAGTATTTT
TRBD1,-,TRBV13,TRBJ1-5,CASSLAGGQGQPQHF,TGTGCCAGCAGCTTAGCGGGGGGACAGGGTCAGCCCCAGCATTTT
TRBD2,-,TRBV6-6,TRBJ2-1,CASSPGLAGEGDEQFF,TGTGCCAGCAGTCCCGGGCTAGCGGGGGAGGGGGATGAGCAGTTCTTC
TRBD1,-,TRBV7-3,TRBJ2-7,CASSVGQGWDEQYF,TGTGCCAGCAGCGTCGGACAGGGATGGGACGAGCAGTACTTC
TRBD1,-,TRBV19,TRBJ2-7,CASGQGSSEQYF,TGTGCCAGTGGACAGGGGTCGTCCGAGCAGTACTTC
-,once,TRBV20-1,TRBJ2-7,CSARVGYEQYF,TGCAGTGCTAGAGTCGGGTACGAGCAGTACTTC
-,-,TRBV5-4,TRBJ1-2,CASSRLNYGYTF,TGTGCCAGCAGTCGTCTTAACTATGGCTACACCTTC
-,-,TRBV11-2,TRBJ2-2,CASSFNRDPGELFF,TGTGCCAGCAGCTTCAACAGGGATCCCGGGGAGCTGTTTTTT
-,-,TRBV28,TRBJ2-5,CASSDPGVADQETQYF,TGTGCCAGCAGTGACCCGGGGGTAGCGGACCAAGAGACCCAGTACTTC
-,-,TRBV19,TRBJ2-5,CASSNLDTAQYF,TGTGCCAGTAGTAACCTGGACACCGCCCAGTACTTC
-,-,TRBV30,TRBJ2-2,CAWNLGLAAAGELFF,TGTGCCTGGAATTTGGGACTTGCGGCGGCCGGGGAGCTGTTTTTT
-,-,TRBV6-6,TRBJ2-2,CASSSEATTGELFF,TGTGCCAGCAGTTCGGAAGCGACCACCGGGGAGCTGTTTTTT
-,once,TRBV19,TRBJ1-1,CASSKSGNTEAFF,TGTGCCAGTTCTAAGTCGGGGAACACTGAAGCTTTCTTT
TRBD1,-,TRBV7-9,TRBJ1-5,CASSPTGDQPQHF,TGTGCCAGCAGCCCGACAGGGGATCAGCCCCAGCATTTT
TRBD1,-,TRBV14,TRBJ1-1,CASSPTGTTEAFF,TGTGCCAGCAGCCCGACAGGGACCACTGAAGCTTTCTTT
-,-,TRBV5-4,TRBJ2-7,CASSLRGRWDEQYF,TGTGCCAGCAGCTTGAGGGGGAGATGGGACGAGCAGTACTTC
TRBD1,-,TRBV7-3,TRBJ1-6,CASSLSWDREDSPLHF,TGTGCCAGCAGCCTATCATGGGACAGGGAGGATTCACCCCTCCACTTT
-,-,TRBV5-6,TRBJ2-3,CASRIQGTDTQYF,TGTGCCAGCAGAATACAGGGCACAGATACGCAGTATTTT
TRBD2,-,TRBV6-1,TRBJ2-1,CASSEAPGLAGGHQFF,TGTGCCAGCAGTGAAGCGCCGGGACTAGCGGGGGGGCATCAGTTCTTC
TRBD2,-,TRBV14,TRBJ2-6,CASSQDRSRGGAGANVLTF,TGTGCCAGCAGCCAAGATCGTTCGCGGGGGGGCGCTGGGGCCAACGTCCTGACTTTC
TRBD2,-,TRBV7-9,TRBJ2-1,CASSPGTTYNEQFF,TGTGCCAGCAGCCCGGGGACTACATACAATGAGCAGTTCTTC
-,-,TRBV11-2,TRBJ1-6,CASSLEAGVNSPLHF,TGTGCCAGCAGCTTAGAAGCAGGCGTTAATTCACCCCTCCACTTT
-,few,TRBV7-2,TRBJ1-1,CASSKRSQHTEAFF,TGTGCCAGCAGCAAGAGGTCTCAACACACTGAAGCTTTCTTT
TRBD1,-,TRBV6-1,TRBJ1-2,CASTIQGVMKDGYTF,TGTGCCAGCACTATTCAGGGGGTCATGAAGGATGGCTACACCTTC
-,-,TRBV11-2,TRBJ2-7,CASSLDYFGAGTHRAYEQYF,TGTGCCAGCAGCTTAGACTATTTTGGGGCAGGGACACACCGGGCCTACGAGCAGTACTTC
-,-,TRBV7-3,TRBJ1-1,CASSPRGVTEAFF,TGTGCCAGCAGCCCCCGGGGGGTCACTGAAGCTTTCTTT
-,-,TRBV6-1,TRBJ1-2,CASSTASANYGYTF,TGTGCCAGCAGTACAGCCTCAGCTAACTATGGCTACACCTTC
-,-,TRBV30,TRBJ2-2,CAWTVGPEGGELFF,TGTGCCTGGACTGTTGGGCCGGAAGGCGGGGAGCTGTTTTTT
TRBD2,-,TRBV25-1,TRBJ2-3,CASSEYRAAGGATDTQYF,TGTGCCAGCAGTGAATATCGTGCGGCGGGAGGAGCCACAGATACGCAGTATTTT
TRBD1,-,TRBV2,TRBJ1-5,CASSPGQVGQPQHF,TGTGCCAGCAGTCCGGGACAGGTGGGTCAGCCCCAGCATTTT
TRBD1,-,TRBV4-1,TRBJ1-4,CASSQDQADRREKLFF,TGCGCCAGCAGCCAAGATCAGGCGGACAGGCGTGAAAAACTGTTTTTT
TRBD2,-,TRBV9,TRBJ2-1,CASSATSGGAYNEQFF,TGTGCCAGCAGCGCCACTAGCGGGGGGGCCTACAATGAGCAGTTCTTC
TRBD1,-,TRBV25-1,TRBJ2-2,CASTAGDRAHGELFF,TGTGCCAGCACTGCGGGGGACAGGGCTCACGGGGAGCTGTTTTTT